The subject of this entry is one T cell receptor (beta chain). Its antigen is not known. The data were obtained in a study of T cell responses to AZD1222 COVID-19 vaccine. Study-level findings and limits: Epitopes outside B.1.351 and B.1.1.7 mutated regions reportedly drew nearly half of spike TCRs. Just a handful of AZD1222 recipients were seropositive at baseline. Only after the peak T cell response were repertoires sampled.

The method was immunoSEQ multiplex PCR; TCRdb's version includes in-frame clones alone and lacks a portion of them. The repertoire consists of roughly 200,000 clones, with 91% occurring once and the leading ten covering approximately 1.6%. The CDR3 contains 14 residues. Trimming cost V 8 bases and J 2 bases, with 16 bases left between them. Germline CDR1 GTSNPN, CDR2 SVGIG (reference sequence). The clonotype comes from an adult who received the AZD1222 COVID-19 vaccine. The material sequenced was peripheral blood, taken 28 days after the second AZD1222 dose. The chain carries TRBV30 and TRBJ1-3; D remains unclear. DNA for the CDR3: TGTGCCGGCTTATCGCAGCGGACTGGAAACACCATATATTTT. It encodes CAGLSQRTGNTIYF.